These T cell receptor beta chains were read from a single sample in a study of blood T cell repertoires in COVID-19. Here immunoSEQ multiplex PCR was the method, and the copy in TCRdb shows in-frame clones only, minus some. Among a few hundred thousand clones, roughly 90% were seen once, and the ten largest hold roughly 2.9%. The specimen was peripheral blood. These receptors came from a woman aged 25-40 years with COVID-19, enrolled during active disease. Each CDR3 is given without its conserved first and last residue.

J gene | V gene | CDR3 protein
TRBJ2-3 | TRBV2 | ASSVLLASDTQY
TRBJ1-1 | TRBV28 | ASREPSGTEAF
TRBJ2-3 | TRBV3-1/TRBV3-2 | ASRGTPDTQY
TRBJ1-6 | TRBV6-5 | ASKASEGGSPLH
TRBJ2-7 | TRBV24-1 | ATSFRRGYEQY
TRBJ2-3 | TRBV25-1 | ASSGPKTGGTDTQY
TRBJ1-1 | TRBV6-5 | ASRAMMAEAF
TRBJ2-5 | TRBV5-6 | ASSLIQGQETQY
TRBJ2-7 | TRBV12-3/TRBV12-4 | ASSLAVRSEQY
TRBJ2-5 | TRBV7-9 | ASSLTSGRGETQY
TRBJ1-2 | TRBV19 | ASSIVGEVYGYT
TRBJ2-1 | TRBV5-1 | ASSLQGVRYNEQF